Below are 27 T cell receptor beta chains sequenced from a single sample in a study of T cells in tumors after PD-1 blockade. Using immunoSEQ multiplex PCR, the repertoire was profiled, and TCRdb retains in-frame clones only, with some absent. The sample lists approximately 19,000 clones, 65% to 85% occurring once. Sample: PBMCs, taken after anti-PD-1 therapy. Receptors originate from a human donor with advanced basal cell or squamous cell carcinoma (not recorded which).

The chain uses TRBV7-2 and TRBJ2-7; tentative D call: TRBD2 (6 bases). This CDR3 region has 15 residues. Trimming took off 6 bases at V and 6 bases at J, with 21 bases between the two ends. Germline-derived CDR1 and CDR2 are SGHTA and FQGNSA. The CDR3 DNA reads TGTGCCAGCAGTTTCTCCGGGGAGGCCCCATCCGAGCAGTACTTC. Amino acids: CASSFSGEAPSEQYF. The full variable domain, completed using reference TRBV7-2 and TRBJ2-7, is GAGVSQSPSNKVTEKGKDVELRCDPISGHTALYWYRQSLGQGLEFLIYFQGNSAPDKSGLPSDRFSAERTGGSVSTLTIQRTQQEDSAVYLCASSFSGEAPSEQYFGPGTRLTVT.

The CDR3 here is CASSGSQGLAGAPDTQYF. The CDR3 nucleotides are TGTGCCAGCAGTGGATCGCAGGGACTAGCGGGAGCCCCAGATACGCAGTATTTT. The chain is built from TRBV25-1 and TRBJ2-3; TRBD2 matches at 14 bases. Germline lookup yields CDR1 MGHDK and CDR2 SYGVNS. J lost 4 bases, V lost 4 bases, and 10 bases had no gene match. The CDR3 has 18 amino acids.

The J gene is TRBJ2-7, the V gene TRBV10-3, with 9 bases identical to TRBD1. The V gene end was trimmed by 6 bases and the J gene end by 1 base; junction bases not matched to a gene: 4. The CDR3 has 14 residues. CDR1 is ENHRY, CDR2 SYGVKD, per germline. For the CDR3, the DNA is TGTGCCATCAGGCGGACAGGGGAGTCCTACGAGCAGTACTTC. Residues: CAIRRTGESYEQYF.

The chain has TRBV6-6 and TRBJ1-5; TRBD1 agrees at 8 bases. The V segment lost 5 bases and the J segment 0 bases; nucleotides outside the gene matches: 9. CDR1 is MNHNY, CDR2 SVGAGI, per germline (reference sequence). The CDR3 has 17 residues. This CDR3 reads CASSLRTGPYSNQPQHF. The CDR3 DNA reads TGTGCCAGCAGTCTACGGACAGGGCCCTATAGCAATCAGCCCCAGCATTTT.

J is TRBJ2-7 and V is TRBV27, with unresolved D. V dropped 2 bases and J dropped 1 base, with 6 bases sitting between them. There are 13 residues in the CDR3. Germline-derived CDR1 and CDR2 are MNHEY and SMNVEV (reference sequence). The CDR3 protein is CASSLMNSYEQYF. The CDR3 DNA reads TGTGCCAGCAGTTTAATGAATTCCTACGAGCAGTACTTC.

The genes are TRBV2 and TRBJ2-7; TRBD1 matches 7 bases. The CDR3 is 15 amino acids. Germline CDR1 is SNHLY and CDR2 is FYNNEI. The V and J ends lost 5 bases and 1 base, in that order; junction bases with no gene match: 8. The DNA of the CDR3 is TGTGCCAGCAGTTTGGGACAGACCCGATCCTACGAGCAGTACTTC. This codes for CASSLGQTRSYEQYF.

V and J are TRBV25-1 and TRBJ1-3, with a tentative D call TRBD1 (5 bases). The CDR3 contains 15 residues. Germline V gives CDR1 MGHDK, CDR2 SYGVNS. V was pared by 4 bases and J by 0 bases, with 10 bases between. CDR3 nucleotide sequence: TGTGCCAGCAGTGCCACAGGTTACTCTGGAAACACCATATATTTT. This encodes CASSATGYSGNTIYF.

J is TRBJ2-3 and V is TRBV10-1, with D perhaps TRBD2 (7 bases). With 4 bases removed from V and 1 base from J, the gap between germline ends came to 15 bases. Germline CDR1 is WNHNN and CDR2 is SYGVQD (reference sequence). This CDR3 contains 16 residues. The CDR3 reads CASSALEGGRTDTQYF. The CDR3 DNA sequence: TGCGCCAGCAGTGCCCTTGAGGGGGGGCGCACAGATACGCAGTATTTT.

This chain joins TRBV3-1 (or the pseudogene TRBV3-2) and TRBJ2-5; TRBD2 aligns across 9 bases. After removal of 0 bases from V and 2 bases from J, the junction contained 7 bases not matched to a gene. The CDR3 sequence is 17 residues long. Germline V lookup: CDR1 LGHDT, CDR2 YNNKEL (reference sequence). The CDR3 bases are TGTGCCAGCAGCCAAGATGAGAGCGGGGGGTGGCAAGAGACCCAGTACTTC. Protein product: CASSQDESGGWQETQYF.

The chain carries TRBV3-1 (or the pseudogene TRBV3-2) and TRBJ2-1; possible D gene TRBD2, 5 bases. Trimming stripped 4 bases from V and 8 bases from J, with 15 bases between. Germline CDR1 and CDR2: LGHDT and YNNKEL (reference sequence). The length of the CDR3 is 14 residues. The CDR3 loop reads CASSPRGSGDEQFF. CDR3 in DNA: TGTGCCAGCAGCCCGCGTGGGAGTGGGGATGAGCAGTTCTTC.

V is TRBV29-1 and J is TRBJ2-1, with 7 bases lining up with TRBD2. This CDR3 comprises 17 residues. In germline, CDR1 is SQVTM, CDR2 ANQGSEA. The trim removed 3 bases at V and 0 bases at J, leaving 11 bases unmatched. CDR3 loop: CSVDFPTRDYSYNEQFF. Here the CDR3 DNA reads TGCAGCGTTGACTTTCCTACCAGGGACTACTCCTACAATGAGCAGTTCTTC.

About this clone: This sample also contains other DNA sequences that code for the same CDR3. The gene calls are TRBV5-6 and TRBJ1-1; no reliable D call. Germline V gives CDR1 SGHDT, CDR2 YYEEEE. The CDR3 has 11 residues. V shed 4 bases and J shed 0 bases, with 1 base lying between them. CDR3 protein: CASSLNTEAFF. The CDR3 DNA reads TGTGCCAGCAGCCTGAACACTGAAGCTTTCTTT.

The chain couples TRBV28 to TRBJ2-7, with 7 bases aligning to TRBD1. With V trimmed by 3 bases and J by 2 bases, 10 bases remained unmatched. The CDR3 spans 16 residues. Germline lookup yields CDR1 MDHEN and CDR2 SYDVKM. The DNA of the CDR3 is TGTGCCAGCAGTTTCGACAGGGCCCGGTCCCCCTACGAGCAGTACTTC. Translating gives CASSFDRARSPYEQYF.

V usage is TRBV5-4 and J usage is TRBJ1-1; 7 bases are a match to TRBD1. Germline V gene data show CDR1 as SGHNT and CDR2 as YYREEE (reference sequence). V gave up 9 bases and J gave up 0 bases; unmatched junction bases: 11. This CDR3 is 15 amino acids long. The CDR3 DNA follows: TGTGCCACCAAACTTACCGGGACAGTGAACACTGAAGCTTTCTTT. It specifies CATKLTGTVNTEAFF.

The CDR3 is CASSQGVARSGNTIYF. CDR3 coding DNA: TGCGCCAGCAGCCAAGGCGTCGCTCGATCTGGAAACACCATATATTTT. The V gene is TRBV4-1, the J gene TRBJ1-3; D unclear. Trimming removed 1 base at V and 1 base at J, with 11 bases between. The V gene's germline CDR1 is MGHRA and CDR2 YSYEKL. The CDR3 runs to 16 residues.

The DNA of the CDR3 is TGTGCCAGCAGTCTTAAAAATGAGCAGTTCTTC. Its protein is CASSLKNEQFF. The V and J genes are TRBV11-3 and TRBJ2-1; D is ambiguous. The germline V and J ends were trimmed by 6 bases and 7 bases, with 7 bases remaining between them. This CDR3 has 11 amino acids. Germline CDR1 and CDR2: SGHNT and YENEEA.

This rearrangement joins TRBV14 to TRBJ2-1; 9 nucleotides align to TRBD2. This CDR3 region has 13 residues. V was clipped by 4 bases and J by 10 bases; unmatched bases: 5. CDR1 is SGHDN, CDR2 FVKESK, per germline. CDR3 bases: TGTGCCAGCAGCCGCCTAGCGGGGCTCGAGCAGTTCTTC. Its translation is CASSRLAGLEQFF.

CDR3 amino acids: CGSGTVNSPLHF. The CDR3 nucleotides read TGTGGTTCCGGGACAGTTAATTCACCCCTCCACTTT. The chain has TRBV13 and TRBJ1-6, with 7 bases lining up with TRBD1. Germline CDR1 PRHDT, CDR2 FYEKMQ (reference sequence). The CDR3 extends over 12 amino acids. Variable domain in full (rest from reference TRBV13 and TRBJ1-6): AAGVIQSPRHLIKEKRETATLKCYPIPRHDTVYWYQQGPGQDPQFLISFYEKMQSDKGSIPDRFSAQQFSDYHSELNMSSLELGDSALYFCGSGTVNSPLHFGNGTRLTVT.

The J gene is TRBJ1-3, the V gene TRBV7-9, with D uncertain. The V end lost 5 bases, the J end lost 0 bases, and 17 bases lay between the germline ends. The CDR3 is 17 amino acids. Germline CDR1 is SEHNR and CDR2 is FQNEAQ (reference sequence). The CDR3 loop reads CASSRAVGSLSGNTIYF. The CDR3 nucleotides are TGTGCCAGCAGCCGCGCGGTCGGGAGCCTCTCTGGAAACACCATATATTTT.

V is TRBV7-9 and J is TRBJ1-1; D gene ambiguous. The V end lost 5 bases, the J end lost 4 bases, and 8 bases lay between the germline ends. Germline-derived CDR1 and CDR2 are SEHNR and FQNEAQ (reference sequence). This CDR3 is built from 12 residues. The CDR3 DNA reads as TGTGCCAGCAGCGCCTACACCACTGAAGCTTTCTTT. Protein sequence: CASSAYTTEAFF.

V usage is TRBV7-3 and J usage is TRBJ1-1; D gene uncertain. Germline CDR1 and CDR2: SGHTA and FQGTGA. This CDR3 comprises 14 residues. Trimming removed 2 bases from V and 1 base from J, with 8 bases in between. In DNA, the CDR3 is TGTGCCAGCAGCTTATTTGCTCGGAACACTGAAGCTTTCTTT. Amino acid sequence: CASSLFARNTEAFF.

The chain combines TRBV19 with TRBJ1-5, with TRBD1 as a possible D gene (5 bases). Germline V CDR1 and CDR2: LNHDA, SQIVND (reference sequence). CDR3 length equals 16 residues. Trimming took off 7 bases at V and 7 bases at J, with 23 bases between the two ends. This CDR3 reads CASNAEMGMGGQPQHF. CDR3 bases: TGTGCCAGTAACGCCGAGATGGGGATGGGGGGACAGCCCCAGCATTTT.

The chain joins TRBV10-3 to TRBJ2-1, with TRBD2 matching 7 bases. The CDR3 has 14 residues. Germline V gives CDR1 ENHRY, CDR2 SYGVKD. V dropped 4 bases and J dropped 6; count of bases not matched to a gene: 6. CDR3 sequence reads: CAISGEAGSNEQFF. The CDR3 bases are TGTGCCATCAGTGGAGAAGCGGGATCCAATGAGCAGTTCTTC.

This clone rates as medium-sized (0.01 to 0.1%). This chain uses TRBV27 with TRBJ1-5, with D possibly TRBD1 on 5 matching bases. The CDR3 is 15 amino acids. Trimming shortened V by 3 bases and J by 1 base, and 10 bases separated the two germline ends. Per the germline V gene, CDR1 is MNHEY and CDR2 is SMNVEV (reference sequence). The CDR3 loop reads CASSFQGASNQPQHF. The CDR3 nucleotides read TGTGCCAGCAGTTTCCAGGGTGCGAGCAATCAGCCCCAGCATTTT.

This chain uses TRBV3-1 (or the pseudogene TRBV3-2) with TRBJ1-1; D gene unclear. The germline V and J ends were trimmed by 5 bases and 4 bases, with 8 bases remaining between them. The germline V gene encodes CDR1 LGHDT and CDR2 YNNKEL (reference sequence). CDR3 size: 12 residues. CDR3 amino acids: CASSGRATEAFF. The DNA for the CDR3 is TGTGCCAGCAGCGGTAGAGCCACTGAAGCTTTCTTT.

This clone is medium-sized within its sample. The V call is TRBV7-9, the J call TRBJ2-2; 7 nucleotides match TRBD2. CDR1 is SEHNR and CDR2 is FQNEAQ in the germline V gene (reference sequence). The V segment lost 11 bases and the J segment 0 bases; nucleotides outside the gene matches: 6. The CDR3 contains 14 residues. DNA of the CDR3: TGTGCCTTTCCCGGACTAGCGAACACCGGGGAGCTGTTTTTT. Its translation: CAFPGLANTGELFF.

The chain couples TRBV5-4 to TRBJ2-7; tentatively, D is TRBD1 (5 bases). Trimming shortened V by 2 bases and J by 2 bases, and 8 bases separated the two germline ends. The CDR3 length is 13 residues. Germline CDR1 reads SGHNT; CDR2 reads YYREEE (reference sequence). The chain's CDR3 is CASSLQETYEQYF. The CDR3 DNA reads as TGTGCCAGCAGCTTACAGGAGACCTACGAGCAGTACTTC.